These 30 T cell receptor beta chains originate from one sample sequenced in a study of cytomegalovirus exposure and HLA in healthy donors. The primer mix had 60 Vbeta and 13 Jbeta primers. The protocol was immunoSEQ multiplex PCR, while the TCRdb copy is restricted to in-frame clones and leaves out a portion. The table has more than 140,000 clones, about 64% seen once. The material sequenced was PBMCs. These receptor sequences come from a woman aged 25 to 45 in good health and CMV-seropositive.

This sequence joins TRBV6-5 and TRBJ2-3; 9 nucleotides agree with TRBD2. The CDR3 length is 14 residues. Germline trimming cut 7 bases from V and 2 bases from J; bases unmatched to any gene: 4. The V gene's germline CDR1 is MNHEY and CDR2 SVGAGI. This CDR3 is CASTGGRATDTQYF. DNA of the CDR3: TGTGCCAGCACGGGCGGGAGGGCCACAGATACGCAGTATTTT.

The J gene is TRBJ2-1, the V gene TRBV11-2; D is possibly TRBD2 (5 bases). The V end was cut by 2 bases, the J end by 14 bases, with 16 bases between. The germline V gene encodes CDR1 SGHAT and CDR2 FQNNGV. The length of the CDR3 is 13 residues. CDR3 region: CASSLSPRVGEFF. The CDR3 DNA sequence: TGTGCCAGCAGCTTATCGCCGAGGGTTGGGGAGTTCTTC.

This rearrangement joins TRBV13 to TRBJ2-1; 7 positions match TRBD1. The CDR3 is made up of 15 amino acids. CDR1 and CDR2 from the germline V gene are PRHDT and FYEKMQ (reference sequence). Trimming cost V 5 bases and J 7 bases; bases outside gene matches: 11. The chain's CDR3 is CASSSRQGPWNEQFF. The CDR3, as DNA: TGTGCCAGCAGCAGTAGACAGGGCCCTTGGAATGAGCAGTTCTTC.

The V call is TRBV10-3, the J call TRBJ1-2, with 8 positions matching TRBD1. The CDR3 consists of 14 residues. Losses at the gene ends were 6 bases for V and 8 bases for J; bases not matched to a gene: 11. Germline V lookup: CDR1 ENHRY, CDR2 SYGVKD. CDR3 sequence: CAIRPGQESYGYTF. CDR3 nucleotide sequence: TGTGCCATCAGGCCGGGACAGGAAAGCTACGGCTACACCTTC.

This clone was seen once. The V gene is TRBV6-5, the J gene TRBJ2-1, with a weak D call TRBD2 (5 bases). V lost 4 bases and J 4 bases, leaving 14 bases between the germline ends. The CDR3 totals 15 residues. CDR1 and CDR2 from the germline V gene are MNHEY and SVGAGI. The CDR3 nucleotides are TGTGCCAGCAGTTCCGCGGCGAGGACTTACAATGAGCAGTTCTTC. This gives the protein CASSSAARTYNEQFF.

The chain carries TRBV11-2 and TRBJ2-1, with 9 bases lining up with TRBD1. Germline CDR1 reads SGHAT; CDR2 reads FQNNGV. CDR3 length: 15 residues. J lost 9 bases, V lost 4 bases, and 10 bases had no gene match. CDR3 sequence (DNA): TGTGCCAGCAGCTCCCGACAGGGGGTGGGGAGTGAGCAGTTCTTC. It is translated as CASSSRQGVGSEQFF.

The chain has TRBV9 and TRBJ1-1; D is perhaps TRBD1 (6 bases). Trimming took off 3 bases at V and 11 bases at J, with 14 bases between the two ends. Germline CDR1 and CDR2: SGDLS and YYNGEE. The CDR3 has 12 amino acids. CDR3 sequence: CASSAGQDVAFF. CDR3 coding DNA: TGTGCCAGCAGCGCGGGACAAGACGTGGCTTTCTTT.

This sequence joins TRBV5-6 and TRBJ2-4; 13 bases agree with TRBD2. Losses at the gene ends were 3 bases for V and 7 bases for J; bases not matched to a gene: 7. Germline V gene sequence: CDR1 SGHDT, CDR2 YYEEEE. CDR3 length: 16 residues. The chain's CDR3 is CASSSIGLAGVNIQYF. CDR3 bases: TGTGCCAGCAGCTCTATAGGACTAGCGGGAGTTAACATTCAGTACTTC. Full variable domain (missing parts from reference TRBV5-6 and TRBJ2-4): DAGVTQSPTHLIKTRGQQVTLRCSPKSGHDTVSWYQQALGQGPQFIFQYYEEEERQRGNFPDRFSGHQFPNYSSELNVNALLLGDSALYLCASSSIGLAGVNIQYFGAGTRLSVL.

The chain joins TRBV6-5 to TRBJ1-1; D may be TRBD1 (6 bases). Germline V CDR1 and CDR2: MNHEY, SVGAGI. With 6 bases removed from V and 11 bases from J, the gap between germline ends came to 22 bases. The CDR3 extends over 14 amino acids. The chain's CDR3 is CASRQDGQRPTAFF. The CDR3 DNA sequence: TGTGCCAGCAGGCAGGATGGACAGCGCCCCACCGCTTTCTTT.

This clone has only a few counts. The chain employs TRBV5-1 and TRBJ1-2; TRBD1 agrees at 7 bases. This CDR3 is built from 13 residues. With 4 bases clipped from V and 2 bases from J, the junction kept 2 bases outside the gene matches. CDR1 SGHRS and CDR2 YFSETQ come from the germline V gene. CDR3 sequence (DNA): TGCGCCAGCAGCCTGGGACAGAACTATGGCTACACCTTC. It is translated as CASSLGQNYGYTF.

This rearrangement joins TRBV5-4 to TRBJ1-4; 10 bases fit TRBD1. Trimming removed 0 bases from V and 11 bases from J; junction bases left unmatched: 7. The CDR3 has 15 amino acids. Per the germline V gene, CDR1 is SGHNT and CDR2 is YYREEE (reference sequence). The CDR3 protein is CASSLEGQGQGKLFF. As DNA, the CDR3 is TGTGCCAGCAGCTTGGAGGGACAGGGGCAGGGGAAACTGTTTTTT.

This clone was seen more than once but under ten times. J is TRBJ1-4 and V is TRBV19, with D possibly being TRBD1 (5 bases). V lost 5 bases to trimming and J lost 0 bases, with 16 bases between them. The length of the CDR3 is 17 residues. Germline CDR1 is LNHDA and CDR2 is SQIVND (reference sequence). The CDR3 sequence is CASSGRGGTATNEKLFF. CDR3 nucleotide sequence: TGTGCCAGTAGTGGCCGGGGGGGAACTGCAACTAATGAAAAACTGTTTTTT.

The CDR3 is CAWAGKISGNTIYF. The CDR3, as DNA: TGTGCCTGGGCCGGGAAGATTTCTGGAAACACCATATATTTT. The V call is TRBV30, the J call TRBJ1-3; D not certain. CDR1 and CDR2 from the germline V gene are GTSNPN and SVGIG (reference sequence). CDR3 length: 14 amino acids. V lost 5 bases to trimming and J lost 1 base, with 12 bases between them.

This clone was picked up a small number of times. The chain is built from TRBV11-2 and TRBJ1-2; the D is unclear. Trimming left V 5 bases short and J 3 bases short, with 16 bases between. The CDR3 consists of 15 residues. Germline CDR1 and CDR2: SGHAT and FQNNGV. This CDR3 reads CASSTIQEVYYGYTF. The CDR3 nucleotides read TGTGCCAGCAGCACAATCCAGGAGGTCTACTATGGCTACACCTTC.

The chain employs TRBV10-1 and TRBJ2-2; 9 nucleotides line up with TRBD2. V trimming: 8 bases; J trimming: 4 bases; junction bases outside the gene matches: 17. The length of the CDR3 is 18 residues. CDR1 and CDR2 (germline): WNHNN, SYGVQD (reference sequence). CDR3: CASRRLVAGGPGTGELFF. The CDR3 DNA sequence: TGCGCCAGCCGCCGTCTAGTGGCGGGGGGGCCCGGCACCGGGGAGCTGTTTTTT.

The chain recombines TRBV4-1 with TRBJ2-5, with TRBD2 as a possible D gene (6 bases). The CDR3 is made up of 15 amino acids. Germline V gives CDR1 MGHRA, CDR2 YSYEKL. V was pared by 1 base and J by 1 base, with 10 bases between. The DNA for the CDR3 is TGCGCCAGCAGCCAAGTGACTAGTCCCCAAGAGACCCAGTACTTC. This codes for CASSQVTSPQETQYF.

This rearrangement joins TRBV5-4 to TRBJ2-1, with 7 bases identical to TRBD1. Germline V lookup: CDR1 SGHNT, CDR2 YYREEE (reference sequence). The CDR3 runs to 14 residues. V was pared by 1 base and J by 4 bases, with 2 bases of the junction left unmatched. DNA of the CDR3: TGTGCCAGCAGCTTGAGACAGGGTTACAATGAGCAGTTCTTC. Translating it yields CASSLRQGYNEQFF.

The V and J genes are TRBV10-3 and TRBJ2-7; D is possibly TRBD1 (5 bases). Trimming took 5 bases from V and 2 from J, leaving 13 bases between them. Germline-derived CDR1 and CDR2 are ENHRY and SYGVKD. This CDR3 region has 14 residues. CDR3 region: CAISYQEQAYEQYF. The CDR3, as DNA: TGTGCCATCAGTTATCAAGAACAGGCCTACGAGCAGTACTTC.

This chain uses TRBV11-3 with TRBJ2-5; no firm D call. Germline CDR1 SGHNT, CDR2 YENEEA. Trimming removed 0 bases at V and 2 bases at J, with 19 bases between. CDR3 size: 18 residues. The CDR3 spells CASSLDPSLGTEQETQYF. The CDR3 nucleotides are TGTGCCAGCAGCTTAGATCCGTCGCTCGGCACAGAACAAGAGACCCAGTACTTC.

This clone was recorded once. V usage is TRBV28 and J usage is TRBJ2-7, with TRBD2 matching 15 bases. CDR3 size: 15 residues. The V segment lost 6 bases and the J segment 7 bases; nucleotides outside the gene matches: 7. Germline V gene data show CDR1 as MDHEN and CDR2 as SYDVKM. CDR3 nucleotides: TGTGCCAGCAGGAGGACTAGCGGGGGGGCTTTTGAGCAGTACTTC. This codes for CASRRTSGGAFEQYF.

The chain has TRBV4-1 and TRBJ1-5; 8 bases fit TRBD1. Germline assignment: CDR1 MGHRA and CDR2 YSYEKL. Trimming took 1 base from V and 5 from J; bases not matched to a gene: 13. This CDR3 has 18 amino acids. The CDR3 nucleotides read TGCGCCAGCAGCCAAGTACTTCAAGGACAGGGAGGTCATCAGCCCCAGCATTTT. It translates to CASSQVLQGQGGHQPQHF.

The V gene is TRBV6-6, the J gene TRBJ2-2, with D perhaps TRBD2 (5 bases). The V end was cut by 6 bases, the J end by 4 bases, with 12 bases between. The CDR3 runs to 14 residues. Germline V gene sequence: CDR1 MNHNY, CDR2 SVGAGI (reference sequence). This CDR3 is CASSNKRSTGELFF. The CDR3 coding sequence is TGTGCCAGCAGCAACAAGCGGAGCACCGGGGAGCTGTTTTTT.

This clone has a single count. The CDR3 loop is CASSPPYGAGEKLFF. The CDR3 DNA follows: TGTGCCAGCTCACCACCGTATGGCGCGGGGGAAAAACTGTTTTTT. This chain links TRBV18 with TRBJ1-4; D is undetermined. The V gene lost 0 bases and the J gene lost 8 bases, with 13 bases spanning the gap. The CDR3 sequence is 15 residues long. Germline V CDR1 and CDR2: KGHSH, LQKENI.

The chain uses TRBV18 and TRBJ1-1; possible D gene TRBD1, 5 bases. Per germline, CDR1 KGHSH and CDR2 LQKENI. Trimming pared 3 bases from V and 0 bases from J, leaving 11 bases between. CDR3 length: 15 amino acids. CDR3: CASSPQQEMNTEAFF. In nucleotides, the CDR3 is TGTGCCAGCTCACCCCAACAGGAGATGAACACTGAAGCTTTCTTT. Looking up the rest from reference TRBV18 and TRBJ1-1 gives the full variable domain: NAGVMQNPRHLVRRRGQEARLRCSPMKGHSHVYWYRQLPEEGLKFMVYLQKENIIDESGMPKERFSAEFPKEGPSILRIQQVVRGDSAAYFCASSPQQEMNTEAFFGQGTRLTVV.

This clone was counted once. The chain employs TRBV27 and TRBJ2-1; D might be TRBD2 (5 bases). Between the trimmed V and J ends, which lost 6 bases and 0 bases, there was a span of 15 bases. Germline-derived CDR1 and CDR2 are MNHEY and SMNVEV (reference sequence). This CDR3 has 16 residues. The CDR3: CASSSSGRVSYNEQFF. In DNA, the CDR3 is TGTGCCAGCAGCTCAAGTGGGCGGGTCTCCTACAATGAGCAGTTCTTC.

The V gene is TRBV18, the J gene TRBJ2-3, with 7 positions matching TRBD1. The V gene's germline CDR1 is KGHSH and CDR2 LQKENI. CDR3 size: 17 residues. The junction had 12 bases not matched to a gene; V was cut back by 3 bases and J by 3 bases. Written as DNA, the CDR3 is TGTGCCAGCTCACCTTTACCTAGACAGGGAAGTACAGATACGCAGTATTTT. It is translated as CASSPLPRQGSTDTQYF. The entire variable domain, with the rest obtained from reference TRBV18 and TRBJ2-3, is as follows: NAGVMQNPRHLVRRRGQEARLRCSPMKGHSHVYWYRQLPEEGLKFMVYLQKENIIDESGMPKERFSAEFPKEGPSILRIQQVVRGDSAAYFCASSPLPRQGSTDTQYFGPGTRLTVL.

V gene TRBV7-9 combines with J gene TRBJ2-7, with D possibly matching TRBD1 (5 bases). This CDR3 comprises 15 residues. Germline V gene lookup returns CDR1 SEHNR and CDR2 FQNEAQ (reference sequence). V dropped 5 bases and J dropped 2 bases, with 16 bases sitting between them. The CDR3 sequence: CASSPANRSPYEQYF. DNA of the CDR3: TGTGCCAGCAGCCCCGCCAACAGGTCTCCCTACGAGCAGTACTTC. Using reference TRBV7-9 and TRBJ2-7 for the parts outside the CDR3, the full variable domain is DTGVSQNPRHKITKRGQNVTFRCDPISEHNRLYWYRQTLGQGPEFLTYFQNEAQLEKSRLLSDRFSAERPKGSFSTLEIQRTEQGDSAMYLCASSPANRSPYEQYFGPGTRLTVT.

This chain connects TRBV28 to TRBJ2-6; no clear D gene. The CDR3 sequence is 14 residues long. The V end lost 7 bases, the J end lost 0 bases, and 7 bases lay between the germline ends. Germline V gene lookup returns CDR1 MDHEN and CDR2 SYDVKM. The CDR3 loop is CASNEVSGANVLTF. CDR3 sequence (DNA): TGTGCCAGCAACGAGGTCTCTGGGGCCAACGTCCTGACTTTC.

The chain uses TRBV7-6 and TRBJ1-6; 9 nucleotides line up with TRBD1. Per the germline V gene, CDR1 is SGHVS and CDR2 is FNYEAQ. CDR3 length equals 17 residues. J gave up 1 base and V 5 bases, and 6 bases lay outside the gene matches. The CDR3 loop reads CASSERQGGSYNSPLHF. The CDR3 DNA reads TGTGCCAGCAGCGAGAGACAGGGGGGGTCCTATAATTCACCCCTCCACTTT.

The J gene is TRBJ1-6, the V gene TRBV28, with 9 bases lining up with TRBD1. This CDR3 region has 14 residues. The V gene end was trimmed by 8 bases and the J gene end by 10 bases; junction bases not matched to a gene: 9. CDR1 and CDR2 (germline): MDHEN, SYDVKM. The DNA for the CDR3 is TGTGCCAGCGTTGCCCCGGGACAGGGATCACCCCTCCACTTT. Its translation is CASVAPGQGSPLHF.